This T cell receptor beta chain was profiled in a study of T cell repertoires in cytomegalovirus infection (dated by TCRdb to the late 2010s). A note on the overall study: Because public TCR beta signatures pointed to carriage of CMV infection together with the matching HLA type, the HLA type of each donor mattered for the analysis. General conclusions and limits of the study: In both this cohort and an independent roughly 350-donor cohort, the cumulative frequency of public TCR beta family members distinguished carriers of CMV infection plus the relevant HLA type. The ex vivo response was dominated by HLA-C-restricted CMV-specific TCR beta clonotypes, and the single most frequent clonotype in two of eight donors was supplied by these HLA-C-restricted clonotypes.

To note about this clonotype: Which antigen it targets is not known. Base qualities are not recorded, but no much larger clone differs from it by a single base.

The germline V gene (reference sequence) yields LGHDT for CDR1 and YNNKEL for CDR2. Here V drops 5 bases and J drops 3 bases, and the junction holds 7 bases not matched to any gene. From its cysteine to its phenylalanine, the CDR3 spans 14 amino acids. The kept DNA is CDR3 alone, 42 bases in frame from the first base. Sequencing was performed on an Illumina HiSeq 1500. TCRdb took the public reads, trimmed them with fastp at Q25, ran MiXCR for clone calling and kept in-frame beta chains. Each CDR3 protein gets just one entry, which takes the most common genes and DNA from the rows behind it. The sample yields roughly 250,000 distinct CDR3 sequences; roughly 12% were counted once. 1.5% to 2% of the sample is in the top ten clones.

The sequence derives from a human donor in good health (CMV status not recorded). Some clones in this sample may be carry-over from other donors' samples. The specimen sequenced was PBMCs. The receptor chain draws on TRBV3-1 and TRBJ2-7, with TRBD2 matching 7 junction bases. The base sequence is TGTGCCAGCAGCGAATCCGGGACTAACTACGAGCAGTACTTC. Its protein product is CASSESGTNYEQYF.